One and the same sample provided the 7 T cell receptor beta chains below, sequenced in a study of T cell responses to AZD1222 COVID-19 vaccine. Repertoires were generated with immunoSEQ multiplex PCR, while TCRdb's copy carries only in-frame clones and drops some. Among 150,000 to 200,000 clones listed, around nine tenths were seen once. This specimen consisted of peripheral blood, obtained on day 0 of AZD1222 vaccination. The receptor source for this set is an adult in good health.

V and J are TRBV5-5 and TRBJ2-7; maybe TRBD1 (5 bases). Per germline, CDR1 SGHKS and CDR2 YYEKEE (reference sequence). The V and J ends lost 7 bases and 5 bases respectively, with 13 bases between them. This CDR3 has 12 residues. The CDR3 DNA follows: TGTGCCAGCGGACCAGGGTTAGACGAGCAGTACTTC. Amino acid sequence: CASGPGLDEQYF.

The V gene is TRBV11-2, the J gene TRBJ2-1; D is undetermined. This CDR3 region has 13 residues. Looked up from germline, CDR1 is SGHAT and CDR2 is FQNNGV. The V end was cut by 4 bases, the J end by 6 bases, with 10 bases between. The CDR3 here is CASSSPTLNEQFF. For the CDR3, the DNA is TGTGCCAGCAGCTCCCCTACCCTCAATGAGCAGTTCTTC.

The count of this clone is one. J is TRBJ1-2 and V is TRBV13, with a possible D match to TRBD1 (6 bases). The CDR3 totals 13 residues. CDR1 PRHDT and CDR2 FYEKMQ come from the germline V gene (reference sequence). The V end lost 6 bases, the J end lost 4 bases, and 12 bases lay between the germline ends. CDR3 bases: TGTGCCAGCAGTTCAGGGGCGCGCTATGGCTACACCTTC. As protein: CASSSGARYGYTF.

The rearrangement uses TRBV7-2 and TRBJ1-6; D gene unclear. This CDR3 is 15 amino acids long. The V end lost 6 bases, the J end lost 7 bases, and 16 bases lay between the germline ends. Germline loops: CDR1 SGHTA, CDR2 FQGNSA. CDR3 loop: CASSFLQETNSPLHF. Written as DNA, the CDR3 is TGTGCCAGCAGTTTCCTCCAGGAGACAAATTCACCCCTCCACTTT.

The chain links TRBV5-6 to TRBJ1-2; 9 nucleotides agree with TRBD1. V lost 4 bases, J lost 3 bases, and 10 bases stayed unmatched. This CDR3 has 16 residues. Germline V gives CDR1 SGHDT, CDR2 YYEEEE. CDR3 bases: TGTGCCAGCAGCCGGGACAGGGTTTTATTGCACTATGGCTACACCTTC. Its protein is CASSRDRVLLHYGYTF.

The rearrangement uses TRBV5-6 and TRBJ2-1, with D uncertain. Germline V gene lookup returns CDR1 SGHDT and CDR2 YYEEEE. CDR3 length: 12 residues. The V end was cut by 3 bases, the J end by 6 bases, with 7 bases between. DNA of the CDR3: TGTGCCAGCAGCTCCCTAACCAATGAGCAGTTCTTC. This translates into CASSSLTNEQFF. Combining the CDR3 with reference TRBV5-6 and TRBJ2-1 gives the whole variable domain DAGVTQSPTHLIKTRGQQVTLRCSPKSGHDTVSWYQQALGQGPQFIFQYYEEEERQRGNFPDRFSGHQFPNYSSELNVNALLLGDSALYLCASSSLTNEQFFGPGTRLTVL.

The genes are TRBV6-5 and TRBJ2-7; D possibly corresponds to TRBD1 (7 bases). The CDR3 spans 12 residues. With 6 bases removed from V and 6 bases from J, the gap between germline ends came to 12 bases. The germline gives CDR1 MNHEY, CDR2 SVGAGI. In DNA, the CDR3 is TGTGCCAGCAGGCCGCAGGGGGGCGAGCAGTACTTC. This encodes CASRPQGGEQYF.